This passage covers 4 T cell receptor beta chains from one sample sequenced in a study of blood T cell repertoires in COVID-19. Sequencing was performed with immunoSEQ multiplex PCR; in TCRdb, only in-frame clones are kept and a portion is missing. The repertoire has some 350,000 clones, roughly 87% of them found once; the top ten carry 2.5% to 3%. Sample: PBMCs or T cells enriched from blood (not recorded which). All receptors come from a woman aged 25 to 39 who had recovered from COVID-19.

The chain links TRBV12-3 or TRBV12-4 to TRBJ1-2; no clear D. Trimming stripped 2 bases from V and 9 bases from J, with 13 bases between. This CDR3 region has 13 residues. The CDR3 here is CASSLRGERRYTF. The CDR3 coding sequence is TGTGCCAGCAGTTTACGCGGGGAAAGGCGCTACACCTTC.

CDR3 bases: TGCGCCAGCAGCTTCAGCGGGGGGGCCCCAGATACGCAGTATTTT. As protein: CASSFSGGAPDTQYF. The V and J genes are TRBV5-1 and TRBJ2-3; 10 bases align to TRBD2. V was clipped by 2 bases and J by 4 bases; unmatched bases: 4. From germline, CDR1 is SGHRS and CDR2 YFSETQ. CDR3 length equals 15 residues.

The CDR3 protein is CASSPRPDYGYTF. In DNA form, the CDR3 reads TGTGCCAGCAGCCCGCGGCCGGACTATGGCTACACCTTC. The chain joins TRBV11-3 to TRBJ1-2; D gene unclear. The CDR3 is 13 residues long. V shed 5 bases and J shed 3 bases, with 10 bases lying between them. Germline values: CDR1 SGHNT, CDR2 YENEEA.

CDR3 nucleotide sequence: TGTGCCAGCAGCCAAGTCTCGGCAGGGATCCCTTACGAGCAGTACTTC. It encodes CASSQVSAGIPYEQYF. The chain employs TRBV3-1 (or the pseudogene TRBV3-2) and TRBJ2-7; the D gene is possibly TRBD1 (5 bases). CDR1 is LGHDT, CDR2 YNNKEL, per germline (reference sequence). Trimming took 1 base from V and 4 from J, leaving 17 bases between them. The CDR3 spans 16 residues.